This is a list of T cell receptor beta chains from one sample in a study of blood T cell repertoires in COVID-19. Clones were read by immunoSEQ multiplex PCR, and TCRdb kept only the in-frame ones, dropping some. The sample has some 140,000 clones, about three quarters seen once. Sequencing was performed on peripheral blood. These receptors originate from a man aged 80 or over with acute or convalescent COVID-19. CDR3s include the opening cysteine and the closing phenylalanine or tryptophan. The D gene is left open where the match is weak. Clone size, where shown, is once, few, many, or a class for clones that have expanded.

v_call: TRBV24-1
d_call: NA
j_call: TRBJ2-5
clone_size: NA
cdr3_nt: TGTGCCACCAGTGACTACAGGGACGAGACCCAGTACTTC
cdr3_aa: CATSDYRDETQYF

v_call: TRBV10-3
d_call: TRBD2
j_call: TRBJ2-1
clone_size: NA
cdr3_nt: TGTGCCATCAACCCGGGGGGGGTTTCGAATGAGCAGTTCTTC
cdr3_aa: CAINPGGVSNEQFF

v_call: TRBV4-3
d_call: NA
j_call: TRBJ2-7
clone_size: NA
cdr3_nt: TGCGCCAGCAGCCAAGGTGGCAACGCCTACGAGCAGTACTTC
cdr3_aa: CASSQGGNAYEQYF

v_call: TRBV5-1
d_call: TRBD2
j_call: TRBJ2-1
clone_size: NA
cdr3_nt: TGCGCCAGCAGCTTGCTGGCGGGGGGCAATGAGCAGTTCTTC
cdr3_aa: CASSLLAGGNEQFF

v_call: TRBV1
d_call: NA
j_call: TRBJ2-5
clone_size: once
cdr3_nt: TGCACCAGCAGCCATAGGGTTTACGGGAGTAATGGAGAGACCCAGTACTTC
cdr3_aa: CTSSHRVYGSNGETQYF

v_call: TRBV29-1
d_call: TRBD2
j_call: TRBJ2-5
clone_size: NA
cdr3_nt: TGCAGCGTTCGACGGGGTGCGGGGGGGCGAGAGACCCAGTACTTC
cdr3_aa: CSVRRGAGGRETQYF

v_call: TRBV5-1
d_call: TRBD1
j_call: TRBJ1-2
clone_size: few
cdr3_nt: TGCGCCAGCAGCCGGACAGGCTCCGTTGAGTATGGCTACACCTTC
cdr3_aa: CASSRTGSVEYGYTF

v_call: TRBV25-1
d_call: NA
j_call: TRBJ2-2
clone_size: NA
cdr3_nt: TGTGCCAGCGGAGGCTCCGGGTTGAACACCGGGGAGCTGTTTTTT
cdr3_aa: CASGGSGLNTGELFF

v_call: TRBV5-1
d_call: TRBD2
j_call: TRBJ2-1
clone_size: NA
cdr3_nt: TGCGCCAGCAGCTCTGGGCGGGGGAACGCCCTCTACAATGAGCAGTTCTTC
cdr3_aa: CASSSGRGNALYNEQFF

v_call: TRBV7-2
d_call: TRBD1
j_call: TRBJ1-1
clone_size: NA
cdr3_nt: TGTGCCAGCAGCCGGACAGGGACTGAAGCTTTCTTT
cdr3_aa: CASSRTGTEAFF

v_call: TRBV7-9
d_call: TRBD1
j_call: TRBJ1-1
clone_size: NA
cdr3_nt: TGTGCCAGCAGCTTAGACGGGACAGTACCAAGAGGAGCTTTCTTT
cdr3_aa: CASSLDGTVPRGAFF

v_call: TRBV19
d_call: TRBD1
j_call: TRBJ1-1
clone_size: NA
cdr3_nt: TGTGCCAGTAGTATAACAGGGGGCAACACTGAAGCTTTCTTT
cdr3_aa: CASSITGGNTEAFF

v_call: TRBV2
d_call: NA
j_call: TRBJ1-6
clone_size: few
cdr3_nt: TGTGCCAGCAGTGAAGCGGACTACGGGGCTGGGGCCCTCCACTTT
cdr3_aa: CASSEADYGAGALHF

v_call: TRBV7-3
d_call: TRBD2
j_call: TRBJ2-3
clone_size: NA
cdr3_nt: TGTGCCAGCAGCTTAGAATGGCGGGGGGCACGGGAAACGCAGTATTTT
cdr3_aa: CASSLEWRGARETQYF

v_call: TRBV5-1
d_call: TRBD1
j_call: TRBJ1-1
clone_size: NA
cdr3_nt: TGCGCCAGCAGCGGTGGGACAGGGGAGACCACTGAAGCTTTCTTT
cdr3_aa: CASSGGTGETTEAFF

v_call: TRBV10-1
d_call: TRBD2
j_call: TRBJ2-1
clone_size: NA
cdr3_nt: TGCGCCAGCAGTTCCTTAGGCGGGGGAAACAATGAGCAGTTCTTC
cdr3_aa: CASSSLGGGNNEQFF

v_call: TRBV18
d_call: TRBD1
j_call: TRBJ1-1
clone_size: NA
cdr3_nt: TGTGCCAGCTCCCAATCCGACAGGGGGGAGTCTGAAGCTTTCTTT
cdr3_aa: CASSQSDRGESEAFF

v_call: TRBV2
d_call: TRBD2
j_call: TRBJ2-5
clone_size: NA
cdr3_nt: TGTGCCAGCAGTGAGGAGCCTAGCGGGGGATGGGGGACCCAGTACTTC
cdr3_aa: CASSEEPSGGWGTQYF

v_call: TRBV29-1
d_call: TRBD1
j_call: TRBJ1-1
clone_size: NA
cdr3_nt: TGCAGCGTTACCGGGACAGTGAACACTGAAGCTTTCTTT
cdr3_aa: CSVTGTVNTEAFF

v_call: TRBV4-1
d_call: TRBD1
j_call: TRBJ1-5
clone_size: NA
cdr3_nt: TGCGCCAGCAGCCCTATGGTGACAGGGGAGCAGCCCCAGCATTTT
cdr3_aa: CASSPMVTGEQPQHF

v_call: TRBV11-2
d_call: TRBD1
j_call: TRBJ2-7
clone_size: NA
cdr3_nt: TGTGCCAGCAACAAGGGGACAGGGGCGGAGAGCTCCTACGAGCAGTACTTC
cdr3_aa: CASNKGTGAESSYEQYF

v_call: TRBV5-1
d_call: NA
j_call: TRBJ2-3
clone_size: once
cdr3_nt: TGCGCCAGCAGAAAGGAGGGTAAAAGCACAGATACGCAGTATTTT
cdr3_aa: CASRKEGKSTDTQYF

v_call: TRBV6-5
d_call: TRBD1
j_call: TRBJ1-6
clone_size: NA
cdr3_nt: TGTGCCAGCAGTTTAGGACAGGGGAAGGATTCACCCCTCCACTTT
cdr3_aa: CASSLGQGKDSPLHF

v_call: TRBV7-2
d_call: NA
j_call: TRBJ1-2
clone_size: once
cdr3_nt: TGTGCCAGCAGCTTAGTTAGCCTCTTGGGTGGCTACACCTTC
cdr3_aa: CASSLVSLLGGYTF

v_call: TRBV28
d_call: NA
j_call: TRBJ1-5
clone_size: NA
cdr3_nt: TGTGCCAGCAGTTCCGCGCAGGGCCTCCACAATCAGCCCCAGCATTTT
cdr3_aa: CASSSAQGLHNQPQHF

v_call: TRBV6-5
d_call: TRBD2
j_call: TRBJ2-7
clone_size: few
cdr3_nt: TGTGCCAGCAGCACTAGCGGGGGGGGCTACGAGCAGTACTTC
cdr3_aa: CASSTSGGGYEQYF

v_call: TRBV19
d_call: TRBD2
j_call: TRBJ2-1
clone_size: once
cdr3_nt: TGTGCCAGTAGTCCCCGCACTAGCGGGGGGGCACTTGAGCAGTTCTTC
cdr3_aa: CASSPRTSGGALEQFF

v_call: TRBV7-2
d_call: TRBD1
j_call: TRBJ2-2
clone_size: once
cdr3_nt: TGTGCCAGCAGCCAACAGGGGGCGGACACCGGGGAGCTGTTTTTT
cdr3_aa: CASSQQGADTGELFF

v_call: TRBV9
d_call: TRBD2
j_call: TRBJ2-1
clone_size: NA
cdr3_nt: TGTGCCAGCAGCCCTGTGGGGGGGAGCTCCTACAATGAGCAGTTCTTC
cdr3_aa: CASSPVGGSSYNEQFF

v_call: TRBV6-5
d_call: TRBD1
j_call: TRBJ2-7
clone_size: medium-sized
cdr3_nt: TGTGCCAGCAGTTACGCAGGACAGGGTATGTCCTACGAGCAGTACTTC
cdr3_aa: CASSYAGQGMSYEQYF

v_call: TRBV11-1
d_call: TRBD1
j_call: TRBJ2-2
clone_size: NA
cdr3_nt: TGTGCCAGCAGCCCCGGGACAGGGGGTACCGGGGAGCTGTTTTTT
cdr3_aa: CASSPGTGGTGELFF

v_call: TRBV6-5
d_call: NA
j_call: TRBJ2-7
clone_size: NA
cdr3_nt: TGTGCCAGCAGTTCCCGTCTTAGCTACGAGCAGTACTTC
cdr3_aa: CASSSRLSYEQYF

v_call: TRBV7-8
d_call: TRBD1
j_call: TRBJ2-3
clone_size: NA
cdr3_nt: TGTGCCAGCAGCCGCCGGGACAGGGTCACAGATACGCAGTATTTT
cdr3_aa: CASSRRDRVTDTQYF

v_call: TRBV4-2
d_call: TRBD1
j_call: TRBJ1-3
clone_size: few
cdr3_nt: TGTGCCAGCAGCCAAGAAGTCAGGGGGTTCTCTGGAAACACCATATATTTT
cdr3_aa: CASSQEVRGFSGNTIYF

v_call: TRBV5-1
d_call: TRBD2
j_call: TRBJ2-1
clone_size: many
cdr3_nt: TGCGCCAGCACCACGACTAGCGGGGGGGGTGAGCAGTTCTTC
cdr3_aa: CASTTTSGGGEQFF

v_call: TRBV3-1/TRBV3-2
d_call: TRBD1
j_call: TRBJ1-1
clone_size: NA
cdr3_nt: TGTGCCAGCAGCCATAGGACAGGGATTCCCACTGAAGCTTTCTTT
cdr3_aa: CASSHRTGIPTEAFF

v_call: TRBV11-2
d_call: NA
j_call: TRBJ1-1
clone_size: NA
cdr3_nt: TGTGCCAGCAGCTTAGGTCTTGCAGGTCAGCTAGCTTTCTTT
cdr3_aa: CASSLGLAGQLAFF

v_call: TRBV5-4
d_call: TRBD2
j_call: TRBJ2-7
clone_size: NA
cdr3_nt: TGTGCCAGCAGCTTTACCGGGACTAGCCCCTACGAGCAGTACTTC
cdr3_aa: CASSFTGTSPYEQYF

v_call: TRBV7-9
d_call: NA
j_call: TRBJ1-5
clone_size: NA
cdr3_nt: TGTGCCAGCCGGGGTCAGCCCCAGCATTTT
cdr3_aa: CASRGQPQHF

v_call: TRBV10-3
d_call: NA
j_call: TRBJ2-2
clone_size: few
cdr3_nt: TGTGCCATCAGGGACAGCTCCACCGGGGAGCTGTTTTTT
cdr3_aa: CAIRDSSTGELFF

v_call: TRBV7-6
d_call: NA
j_call: TRBJ1-1
clone_size: NA
cdr3_nt: TGTGCCAGCAGCTTAGCGCGGTGGGCTTTCTTT
cdr3_aa: CASSLARWAFF